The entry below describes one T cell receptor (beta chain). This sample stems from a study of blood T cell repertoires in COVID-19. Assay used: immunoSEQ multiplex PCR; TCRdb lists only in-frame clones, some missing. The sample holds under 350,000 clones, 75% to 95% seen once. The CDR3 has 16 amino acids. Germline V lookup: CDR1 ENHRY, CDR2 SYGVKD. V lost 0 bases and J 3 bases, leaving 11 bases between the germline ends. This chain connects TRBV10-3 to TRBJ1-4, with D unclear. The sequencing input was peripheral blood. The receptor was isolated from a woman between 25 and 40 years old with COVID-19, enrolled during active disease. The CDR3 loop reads CAISESALGANEKLFF. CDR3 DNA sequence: TGTGCCATCAGTGAGTCGGCCTTGGGAGCTAATGAAAAACTGTTTTTT.